Below are 2 T cell receptor beta chains sequenced from a single sample in a study of CD8 T cells in ankylosing spondylitis. TCRdb re-called the 5' RACE reads with MiXCR, one entry per CDR3 protein. The sample holds about 210,000 distinct CDR3 sequences, 8% to 9% seen once. Source material: blood, either unsorted or a sorted T cell fraction (not recorded which). These receptors all stem from a female donor with ankylosing spondylitis or in good health (not recorded which).

This clonotype has ten or more counts. V and J are TRBV7-2 and TRBJ1-3; D may be TRBD1 (6 bases). The CDR3 consists of 16 residues. V shed 5 bases and J shed 7 bases, with 21 bases lying between them. The V gene's germline CDR1 is SGHTA and CDR2 FQGNSA. DNA of the CDR3: TGTGCCAGCAGCCCCGTTGGGACATCGGCGGGGAACACCATATATTTT. Its translation: CASSPVGTSAGNTIYF.

This rearrangement joins TRBV5-4 to TRBJ2-7; D gene ambiguous. The CDR3 is 14 amino acids. CDR1 and CDR2 from the germline V gene are SGHNT and YYREEE (reference sequence). The germline V and J ends were trimmed by 2 bases and 1 base, with 10 bases remaining between them. The CDR3 sequence is CASSFYGESYEQYF. The CDR3 DNA follows: TGTGCCAGCAGCTTCTACGGCGAATCCTACGAGCAGTACTTC.